Following are 32 T cell receptor beta chains from one sample sequenced in a study of shared clonotypes between healthy human individuals. Profiling relied on immunoSEQ multiplex PCR, and the TCRdb table lists in-frame clones only, not all of them. The sample lists around 2.1 million clones; under 95% were seen once. The naive CD8 subset, CD45RO-negative cells positively selected for CCR7, excluded terminally differentiated effector memory CD45RA+ cells. The sequencing input was naive CD8+ T cells from PBMCs. The receptors were sampled from a young man in good health. Some clones in this sample may be carry-over from other donors' samples.

The J gene is TRBJ2-5, the V gene TRBV5-1; a possible D gene is TRBD1 (5 bases). The CDR3 covers 14 residues. Trimming removed 0 bases at V and 3 bases at J, with 9 bases between. Germline V CDR1 and CDR2: SGHRS, YFSETQ. The chain's CDR3 is CASSLAAGKETQYF. The CDR3 coding sequence is TGCGCCAGCAGCTTGGCAGCAGGGAAAGAGACCCAGTACTTC.

This clone occurred once. CDR3 DNA sequence: TGTGCCACCAGCACTAGACTAGTAAGCGAGGAGCTGTTTTTT. Its translation: CATSTRLVSEELFF. The chain has TRBV15 and TRBJ2-2, with D perhaps matching TRBD2 (6 bases). Per the germline V gene, CDR1 is LNHNV and CDR2 is YYDKDF (reference sequence). V was trimmed by 4 bases and J by 10 bases, leaving 16 bases between them. The CDR3 extends over 14 amino acids.

The chain uses TRBV5-5 and TRBJ2-7; 7 bases agree with TRBD1. V was pared by 0 bases and J by 3 bases, with 6 bases of the junction left unmatched. CDR1 is SGHKS, CDR2 YYEKEE, per germline (reference sequence). The CDR3 covers 15 residues. In nucleotides, the CDR3 is TGTGCCAGCAGCTTGGGTAACAGGGGAAGCTACGAGCAGTACTTC. Its protein is CASSLGNRGSYEQYF.

This chain uses TRBV7-9 with TRBJ1-4; D not resolved. The CDR3 runs 15 residues. CDR1 is SEHNR and CDR2 is FQNEAQ in the germline V gene (reference sequence). V was pared by 3 bases and J by 1 base, with 9 bases between. The CDR3 coding sequence is TGTGCCAGCAGCTTTAACCCAAGAACTAATGAAAAACTGTTTTTT. Protein sequence: CASSFNPRTNEKLFF.

The chain employs TRBV9 and TRBJ2-7; 7 bases are shared with TRBD2. The CDR3 totals 15 residues. Germline CDR1 is SGDLS and CDR2 is YYNGEE. With V trimmed by 4 bases and J by 4 bases, 11 bases remained unmatched. The CDR3 region has the DNA TGTGCCAGCAGCCCCCTCGGCGGGAGTATATACGAGCAGTACTTC. Translated: CASSPLGGSIYEQYF.

The chain has TRBV7-9 and TRBJ1-5; tentatively, D is TRBD1 (5 bases). The CDR3 is 15 amino acids. The V end lost 1 base, the J end lost 9 bases, and 16 bases lay between the germline ends. Germline lookup yields CDR1 SEHNR and CDR2 FQNEAQ (reference sequence). Here the CDR3 reads CASSLGGVTLGPQHF. The CDR3 DNA follows: TGTGCCAGCAGCTTAGGAGGGGTGACCCTTGGGCCCCAGCATTTT.

This clone has just one count. This chain uses TRBV28 with TRBJ1-2; no reliable D call. The germline V gene has CDR1 MDHEN and CDR2 SYDVKM. V lost 3 bases and J 5 bases, leaving 13 bases between the germline ends. This CDR3 region has 14 residues. CDR3 DNA sequence: TGTGCCAGCAGTTTCCGGGGATACGGGTATGGCTACACCTTC. This codes for CASSFRGYGYGYTF.

With respect to this clone: The sample holds other DNA sequences that translate to the same CDR3. The chain employs TRBV4-1 and TRBJ1-1; D gene unclear. V lost 4 bases and J lost 0, with 9 bases in between. The CDR3 length is 14 residues. Germline V lookup: CDR1 MGHRA, CDR2 YSYEKL. As DNA, the CDR3 is TGCGCCAGCAGCCCCGGTACCGTGAACACTGAAGCTTTCTTT. Its protein product is CASSPGTVNTEAFF.

J is TRBJ2-7 and V is TRBV27, with 7 bases aligning to TRBD2. Germline V gene lookup returns CDR1 MNHEY and CDR2 SMNVEV (reference sequence). V shed 3 bases, J shed 3 bases, and the junction held 11 bases outside the gene matches. The CDR3 is made up of 16 amino acids. The chain's CDR3 is CASSFGTSLAIYEQYF. Written as DNA, the CDR3 is TGTGCCAGCAGTTTCGGAACATCACTAGCGATCTACGAGCAGTACTTC.

In this sample, this clone turned up once. The V gene is TRBV12-5, the J gene TRBJ1-1; D is ambiguous. The ends were cut back, 5 bases at V and 1 base at J, with 23 bases in the middle. This CDR3 has 18 amino acids. Germline lookup yields CDR1 LGHNT and CDR2 FRNRAP. CDR3 nucleotide sequence: TGTGCTAGTGGTATAAAACTGTGGGCGAGGAGTAGGAACACTGAAGCTTTCTTT. Amino acids: CASGIKLWARSRNTEAFF.

This clone showed up just once. Other DNA sequences in this specimen translate into the identical CDR3. The rearrangement links TRBV7-9 to TRBJ2-7; unclear D gene. The CDR3 has 12 amino acids. V lost 4 bases to trimming and J lost 5 bases, with 9 bases between them. In germline, CDR1 is SEHNR, CDR2 FQNEAQ (reference sequence). Here the CDR3 reads CASSSPPHEQYF. For the CDR3, the DNA is TGTGCCAGCAGCTCCCCACCTCACGAGCAGTACTTC. Combining the CDR3 with reference TRBV7-9 and TRBJ2-7 gives the whole variable domain DTGVSQNPRHKITKRGQNVTFRCDPISEHNRLYWYRQTLGQGPEFLTYFQNEAQLEKSRLLSDRFSAERPKGSFSTLEIQRTEQGDSAMYLCASSSPPHEQYFGPGTRLTVT.

This clone showed up just once. The rearrangement links TRBV27 to TRBJ2-2; D might be TRBD1 or TRBD2, each matching 5 bases. Looked up from germline, CDR1 is MNHEY and CDR2 is SMNVEV (reference sequence). The CDR3 extends over 13 amino acids. Deletions cut 4 bases from V and 6 bases from J, with 9 bases between. Written as DNA, the CDR3 is TGTGCCAGCAGTTGGGGGAAAGCCGGGGAGCTGTTTTTT. Translated, it gives CASSWGKAGELFF.

The gene calls are TRBV4-2 and TRBJ2-1, with D possibly TRBD1 on 5 matching bases. V lost 3 bases to trimming and J lost 8 bases, with 11 bases between them. Germline CDR1 and CDR2: LGHNA and YNFKEQ. There are 13 residues in the CDR3. The DNA of the CDR3 is TGTGCCAGCAGCCAGGGAAGGGGTGATGAGCAGTTCTTC. Translation gives CASSQGRGDEQFF.

The DNA of the CDR3 is TGCAGTGCTGGGGACAGTTACGAGCAGTACTTC. Translated, it gives CSAGDSYEQYF. V gene TRBV20-1 combines with J gene TRBJ2-7; 7 bases agree with TRBD1. Germline loops: CDR1 DFQATT, CDR2 SNEGSKA (reference sequence). CDR3 length: 11 amino acids. V lost 5 bases, J lost 4 bases, and 2 bases stayed unmatched.

The table lists this clone with a count of one. In the same sample, other DNA sequences code for this CDR3. The chain has TRBV9 and TRBJ2-2; tentatively, D is TRBD1 or TRBD2 (5 bases each). The germline V gene encodes CDR1 SGDLS and CDR2 YYNGEE. Trimming took 0 bases from V and 8 from J, leaving 8 bases between them. CDR3 length equals 13 residues. DNA for the CDR3: TGTGCCAGCAGCGTAGGAGGGGCGGGGGAGCTGTTTTTT. This encodes CASSVGGAGELFF.

The rearrangement joins TRBV28 to TRBJ2-7; D possibly corresponds to TRBD2 (5 bases). With 3 bases removed from V and 2 bases from J, the gap between germline ends came to 11 bases. This CDR3 is 14 amino acids long. Per germline, CDR1 MDHEN and CDR2 SYDVKM. CDR3 nucleotide sequence: TGTGCCAGCAGTTTCGCTAGCCGCACCTACGAGCAGTACTTC. It encodes CASSFASRTYEQYF.

This chain links TRBV29-1 with TRBJ2-2; no firm D call. V was cut by 6 bases and J by 3 bases, with 11 bases left in between. The CDR3 loop spans 13 amino acids. Germline loops: CDR1 SQVTM, CDR2 ANQGSEA. The CDR3 nucleotides are TGCAGCGTCCTTATAAAGGACACCGGGGAGCTGTTTTTT. It encodes CSVLIKDTGELFF.

The chain is built from TRBV11-2 and TRBJ1-2, with 8 bases aligning to TRBD1. Germline-derived CDR1 and CDR2 are SGHAT and FQNNGV. V lost 4 bases and J lost 0; bases outside the gene matches: 4. This CDR3 is built from 15 residues. The CDR3 here is CASSSRDRPNYGYTF. As DNA, the CDR3 is TGTGCCAGCAGCTCGAGGGACAGGCCTAACTATGGCTACACCTTC.

V usage is TRBV7-9 and J usage is TRBJ2-1; D perhaps matches TRBD1 (5 bases). This CDR3 comprises 15 residues. CDR1 and CDR2 (germline): SEHNR, FQNEAQ (reference sequence). The V end lost 5 bases, the J end lost 8 bases, and 19 bases lay between the germline ends. The CDR3 coding sequence is TGTGCCAGCAGCGTTCAGGGCTCCTCTGTCCATGAGCAGTTCTTC. Translating gives CASSVQGSSVHEQFF.

In this sample, this clone turned up a few times. Other DNA sequences within the sample encode an identical CDR3. V usage is TRBV5-1 and J usage is TRBJ2-7; 9 bases match TRBD1. This CDR3 comprises 14 residues. V lost 2 bases to trimming and J lost 1 base; unmatched junction nucleotides: 1. CDR1 and CDR2 from the germline V gene are SGHRS and YFSETQ. The CDR3 nucleotides read TGCGCCAGCAGCTTCGGGACAGGGTCCTACGAGCAGTACTTC. It codes for CASSFGTGSYEQYF.

The V and J genes are TRBV9 and TRBJ2-1; 9 bases agree with TRBD2. The trim removed 0 bases at V and 4 bases at J, leaving 5 bases unmatched. CDR3 size: 16 residues. Germline-derived CDR1 and CDR2 are SGDLS and YYNGEE. In nucleotides, the CDR3 is TGTGCCAGCAGCGTAGAAAGTCTAGCGGGATACAATGAGCAGTTCTTC. It yields the protein CASSVESLAGYNEQFF. The whole variable domain, filled in from reference TRBV9 and TRBJ2-1, reads DSGVTQTPKHLITATGQRVTLRCSPRSGDLSVYWYQQSLDQGLQFLIQYYNGEERAKGNILERFSAQQFPDLHSELNLSSLELGDSALYFCASSVESLAGYNEQFFGPGTRLTVL.

Details on this clone: This sample includes further DNA sequences coding for the same CDR3. This sequence joins TRBV9 and TRBJ1-5; 8 nucleotides match TRBD1. The CDR3 has 14 amino acids. The germline gives CDR1 SGDLS, CDR2 YYNGEE. V lost 4 bases and J lost 1; bases outside the gene matches: 1. This CDR3 is CASSTGGSNQPQHF. The DNA for the CDR3 is TGTGCCAGCAGCACAGGGGGGAGCAATCAGCCCCAGCATTTT.

V is TRBV28 and J is TRBJ2-3; perhaps TRBD2 as D (6 bases). CDR3 length: 20 amino acids. The germline V gene encodes CDR1 MDHEN and CDR2 SYDVKM. The V gene lost 4 bases and the J gene lost 0 bases, with 26 bases spanning the gap. The CDR3 bases are TGTGCCAGCAGTTGGTTAAGCGGGCCCAGAGAGCCAACTAGCACAGATACGCAGTATTTT. Translation gives CASSWLSGPREPTSTDTQYF.

This chain uses TRBV6-6 with TRBJ1-1, with D perhaps matching TRBD1 (6 bases). The CDR3 loop spans 15 amino acids. The V end lost 0 bases, the J end lost 4 bases, and 12 bases lay between the germline ends. Germline assignment: CDR1 MNHNY and CDR2 SVGAGI (reference sequence). As DNA, the CDR3 is TGTGCCAGCAGTTACTCGAGGGGGGGGAGCACTGAAGCTTTCTTT. Translation gives CASSYSRGGSTEAFF.

V gene TRBV7-9 combines with J gene TRBJ1-4, with 7 nucleotides matching TRBD1. The trim removed 7 bases at V and 3 bases at J, leaving 14 bases unmatched. The CDR3 consists of 17 residues. CDR1 and CDR2 from the germline V gene are SEHNR and FQNEAQ (reference sequence). CDR3 residues: CASTLEAPGQSNEKLFF. The CDR3 DNA sequence: TGTGCCAGCACCCTTGAAGCGCCGGGACAGTCTAATGAAAAACTGTTTTTT.

V usage is TRBV11-2 and J usage is TRBJ2-7, with TRBD1 as a possible D gene (5 bases). Trimming removed 5 bases from V and 2 bases from J, with 16 bases in between. CDR3 length: 15 residues. Germline lookup yields CDR1 SGHAT and CDR2 FQNNGV. The CDR3 nucleotides are TGTGCCAGCAGCCAAGTCGGCAGGGTAGCCTACGAGCAGTACTTC. This encodes CASSQVGRVAYEQYF.

This sequence joins TRBV6-5 and TRBJ1-2; TRBD1 aligns across 10 bases. Unmatched junction bases numbered 7, after V lost 5 bases and J lost 4 bases. CDR3 size: 15 residues. The germline V gene has CDR1 MNHEY and CDR2 SVGAGI. CDR3 residues: CASSRRTGGGYGYTF. CDR3 DNA sequence: TGTGCCAGCAGTCGACGGACAGGGGGTGGCTATGGCTACACCTTC.

The rearrangement joins TRBV29-1 to TRBJ2-1; 9 bases are shared with TRBD1. Trimming cost V 0 bases and J 9 bases; bases outside gene matches: 6. This CDR3 comprises 14 residues. The germline gives CDR1 SQVTM, CDR2 ANQGSEA. CDR3 in DNA: TGCAGCGTTGAAGACAAGAGGACAGGGGTTGAGCAGTTCTTC. Translating gives CSVEDKRTGVEQFF.

This clone came up once. J is TRBJ2-1 and V is TRBV11-2; D is unclear. Germline V CDR1 and CDR2: SGHAT, FQNNGV. The CDR3 consists of 13 residues. V was shortened by 2 bases and J by 6 bases, with 8 bases between the two germline ends. The CDR3: CASSLSGTNEQFF. CDR3 bases: TGTGCCAGCAGCTTATCCGGTACCAATGAGCAGTTCTTC. Looking up the rest from reference TRBV11-2 and TRBJ2-1 gives the full variable domain: EAGVAQSPRYKIIEKRQSVAFWCNPISGHATLYWYQQILGQGPKLLIQFQNNGVVDDSQLPKDRFSAERLKGVDSTLKIQPAKLEDSAVYLCASSLSGTNEQFFGPGTRLTVL.

Remarks on this clone: Other DNA sequences of this sample code for an identical CDR3. V gene TRBV27 combines with J gene TRBJ2-7; the D gene is possibly TRBD2 (6 bases). The CDR3 loop spans 14 amino acids. The germline V and J ends were trimmed by 2 bases and 4 bases, with 12 bases remaining between them. Germline values: CDR1 MNHEY, CDR2 SMNVEV (reference sequence). CDR3 in DNA: TGTGCCAGCAGTTTAGGGACTGGCAGATACGAGCAGTACTTC. It codes for CASSLGTGRYEQYF.

The chain links TRBV6-5 to TRBJ2-2, with TRBD1 matching 10 bases. Trimming cost V 5 bases and J 5 bases; bases outside gene matches: 5. This CDR3 is built from 15 residues. CDR1 and CDR2 from the germline V gene are MNHEY and SVGAGI. The CDR3 coding sequence is TGTGCCAGCAGTCCCCGGGACAGGGGAACCGGGGAGCTGTTTTTT. This translates into CASSPRDRGTGELFF.

This clone is a singleton in its sample. The V gene is TRBV28, the J gene TRBJ2-7; D is unresolved. Germline values: CDR1 MDHEN, CDR2 SYDVKM. V was clipped by 5 bases and J by 5 bases, with 19 bases between them. This CDR3 comprises 15 residues. Here the CDR3 DNA reads TGTGCCAGCAGTCTAACCCTAGACGGGCAGGACGAGCAGTACTTC. It translates to CASSLTLDGQDEQYF.